These T cell receptor beta chains were read from a single sample in a study of blood T cell repertoires in COVID-19. Some clones are missing from TCRdb's copy, which holds only in-frame ones; the method was immunoSEQ multiplex PCR. This repertoire shows about 160,000 clones, around four fifths found once; its top ten account for roughly 10%. Sequencing was performed on peripheral blood. Receptors were obtained from a human donor in a cohort sampled during active COVID-19. CDR3s include the opening cysteine and the closing phenylalanine or tryptophan. D genes are given only for firm matches. Some rows have no size entry. The others give once, few or many, or a class for an expanded clone.

J | size | D | V | CDR3 | DNA
TRBJ1-4 | NA | TRBD1 | TRBV5-6 | CASSLGTGVGEKLFF | TGTGCCAGCAGCTTGGGGACAGGGGTCGGGGAAAAACTGTTTTTT
TRBJ1-1 | few | TRBD1 | TRBV5-4 | CASSSGGDTEAFF | TGTGCCAGCAGCTCAGGGGGCGACACTGAAGCTTTCTTT
TRBJ1-6 | once | NA | TRBV9 | CASRRDTNSYNSPLHF | TGTGCCAGCAGGAGGGACACAAACTCCTATAATTCACCCCTCCACTTT
TRBJ2-1 | NA | NA | TRBV19 | CASSITGYGEQFF | TGTGCCAGTAGTATTACAGGTTATGGTGAGCAGTTCTTC
TRBJ2-2 | NA | NA | TRBV6-5 | CASSRAYRDTGELFF | TGTGCCAGCAGTCGGGCCTACAGGGACACCGGGGAGCTGTTTTTT
TRBJ2-3 | NA | TRBD2 | TRBV19 | CASSIRTSGVATDTQYF | TGTGCCAGTAGTATTCGGACTAGCGGGGTTGCCACAGATACGCAGTATTTT
TRBJ2-1 | NA | NA | TRBV9 | CASSVEVAYYNEQFF | TGTGCCAGCAGCGTAGAGGTAGCCTATTACAATGAGCAGTTCTTC
TRBJ1-1 | NA | NA | TRBV27 | CASILSPTGFSRSSEAFF | TGTGCCAGCATCCTATCTCCTACAGGTTTTAGTAGGAGCTCTGAAGCTTTCTTT
TRBJ1-1 | NA | NA | TRBV5-6 | CASRQRGMNTEAFF | TGTGCCAGCAGACAACGGGGGATGAACACTGAAGCTTTCTTT
TRBJ1-6 | NA | TRBD1 | TRBV12-3/TRBV12-4 | CASSRTGNSPLHF | TGTGCCAGCAGCCGGACAGGGAATTCACCCCTCCACTTT
TRBJ1-6 | NA | NA | TRBV4-3 | CASSQEDRGNSPLHF | TGCGCCAGCAGCCAAGAAGATAGAGGGAATTCACCCCTCCACTTT
TRBJ1-3 | NA | NA | TRBV3-1/TRBV3-2 | CASSRATLMNTIYF | TGTGCCAGCAGCCGGGCCACCCTGATGAACACCATATATTTT
TRBJ2-3 | NA | NA | TRBV30 | CAWSQGGDTQYF | TGTGCCTGGAGCCAGGGTGGAGATACGCAGTATTTT
TRBJ2-5 | NA | NA | TRBV7-2 | CASSSIVAETQYF | TGTGCCAGCAGCTCCATTGTCGCGGAGACCCAGTACTTC
TRBJ1-5 | once | TRBD1 | TRBV7-2 | CASSLSTGRNQPQHF | TGTGCCAGCAGCCTTTCGACAGGGCGTAATCAGCCCCAGCATTTT
TRBJ2-3 | NA | TRBD1 | TRBV6-4 | CASSAGTGRAYTQYF | TGTGCCAGCAGTGCCGGGACAGGGAGGGCCTATACGCAGTATTTT
TRBJ1-1 | NA | NA | TRBV7-9 | CASSPRGGTEAFF | TGTGCCAGCAGCCCGAGGGGGGGAACTGAAGCTTTCTTT
TRBJ1-5 | NA | TRBD1 | TRBV6-2/TRBV6-3 | CASSYNDRAPQHF | TGTGCCAGCAGTTACAACGACAGGGCGCCCCAGCATTTT
TRBJ2-1 | NA | TRBD2 | TRBV5-1 | CASSPERGVTGEQFF | TGCGCCAGCAGCCCCGAGCGGGGGGTAACGGGTGAGCAGTTCTTC
TRBJ2-7 | NA | TRBD1 | TRBV6-5 | CASSRDRSSYEQYF | TGTGCCAGCAGTCGGGACAGGAGCTCCTACGAGCAGTACTTC
TRBJ1-2 | NA | TRBD1 | TRBV27 | CASSLGQDYGYTF | TGTGCCAGCAGCTTGGGACAGGATTATGGCTACACCTTC
TRBJ2-7 | NA | NA | TRBV4-1 | CASSQVGHPHEQYF | TGCGCCAGCAGCCAAGTGGGGCATCCCCACGAGCAGTACTTC
TRBJ2-1 | few | TRBD2 | TRBV4-3 | CASSQTSGVQFF | TGCGCCAGCAGCCAAACTAGCGGGGTACAGTTCTTC
TRBJ2-1 | once | NA | TRBV30 | CALVKLGNEQFF | TGTGCCCTCGTAAAACTAGGGAATGAGCAGTTCTTC
TRBJ2-3 | NA | NA | TRBV6-2/TRBV6-3 | CASSYGRDTQYF | TGTGCCAGCAGTTATGGGAGAGATACGCAGTATTTT
TRBJ2-5 | NA | TRBD2 | TRBV9 | CASSVGIARGETQYF | TGTGCCAGCAGCGTAGGTATAGCGCGGGGGGAGACCCAGTACTTC
TRBJ2-6 | NA | NA | TRBV7-2 | CAIIGPGLHSGANVLTF | TGTGCCATCATTGGTCCAGGGCTTCACTCTGGGGCCAACGTCCTGACTTTC
TRBJ2-1 | NA | TRBD2 | TRBV12-3/TRBV12-4 | CAIQRGNEQFF | TGTGCCATCCAGCGGGGCAATGAGCAGTTCTTC
TRBJ2-3 | NA | NA | TRBV12-3/TRBV12-4 | CASILTGTDTQYF | TGTGCCAGCATCTTAACAGGTACAGATACGCAGTATTTT
TRBJ1-1 | NA | NA | TRBV5-1 | CASSLAPVLNTEAFF | TGCGCCAGCAGCTTGGCTCCAGTATTGAACACTGAAGCTTTCTTT
TRBJ1-2 | NA | NA | TRBV18 | CASSRQGSTLSGYTF | TGTGCCAGCTCCCGCCAGGGGTCGACCTTGAGTGGCTACACCTTC
TRBJ2-7 | NA | TRBD1 | TRBV27 | CASSFRITGDRPYEQYF | TGTGCCAGCAGTTTTAGGATCACAGGGGATCGCCCCTACGAGCAGTACTTC
TRBJ1-5 | NA | TRBD1 | TRBV18 | CASSRTTGQGNQPQHF | TGTGCCAGCTCTCGAACTACCGGACAGGGGAATCAGCCCCAGCATTTT
TRBJ2-7 | NA | NA | TRBV27 | CASSLKVGGYEQYF | TGTGCCAGCAGTTTAAAAGTTGGGGGGTACGAGCAGTACTTC
TRBJ2-1 | NA | TRBD2 | TRBV7-2 | CASSPYPGGSSSEQFF | TGTGCCAGCAGCCCTTATCCGGGAGGATCCTCCTCTGAGCAGTTCTTC
TRBJ2-5 | NA | TRBD2 | TRBV6-2/TRBV6-3 | CASTPRLAGQETQYF | TGTGCCAGCACCCCTAGACTAGCGGGGCAAGAGACCCAGTACTTC
TRBJ2-7 | few | TRBD1 | TRBV24-1 | CATSEGTGVTYEQYF | TGTGCCACCAGTGAGGGGACAGGGGTAACCTACGAGCAGTACTTC
TRBJ2-3 | NA | NA | TRBV30 | CAWYTTDTQYF | TGTGCCTGGTACACCACAGATACGCAGTATTTT
TRBJ2-5 | NA | TRBD2 | TRBV19 | CASGTLSGGARETQYF | TGTGCCAGTGGGACTCTTAGCGGGGGGGCCAGGGAGACCCAGTACTTC
TRBJ2-2 | NA | NA | TRBV7-6 | CASSQSRTFRTGELFF | TGTGCCAGCAGCCAATCCAGGACATTTCGAACCGGGGAGCTGTTTTTT
TRBJ1-4 | NA | NA | TRBV6-5 | CASSYSRPPNEKLFF | TGTGCCAGCAGTTACTCGAGGCCCCCTAATGAAAAACTGTTTTTT
TRBJ2-7 | NA | NA | TRBV9 | CASSVEAGLLGEQYF | TGTGCCAGCAGCGTAGAGGCGGGACTCCTAGGAGAGCAGTACTTC
TRBJ2-7 | once | TRBD1 | TRBV6-5 | CASSAQGGYEQYF | TGTGCCAGCAGCGCACAGGGGGGCTACGAGCAGTACTTC